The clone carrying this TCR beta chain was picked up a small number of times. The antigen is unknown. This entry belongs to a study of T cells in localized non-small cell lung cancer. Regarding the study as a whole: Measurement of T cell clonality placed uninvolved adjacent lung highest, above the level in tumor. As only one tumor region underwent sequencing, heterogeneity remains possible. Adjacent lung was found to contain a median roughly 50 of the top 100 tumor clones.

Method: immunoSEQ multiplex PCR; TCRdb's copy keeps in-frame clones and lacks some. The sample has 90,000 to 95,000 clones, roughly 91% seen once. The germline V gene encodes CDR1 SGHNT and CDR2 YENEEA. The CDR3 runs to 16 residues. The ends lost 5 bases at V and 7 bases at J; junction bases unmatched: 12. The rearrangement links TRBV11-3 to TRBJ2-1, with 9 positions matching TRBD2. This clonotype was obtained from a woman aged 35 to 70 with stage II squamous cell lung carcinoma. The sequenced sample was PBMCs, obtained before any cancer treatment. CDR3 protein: CASSPDGREGVNEQFF. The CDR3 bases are TGTGCCAGCAGCCCCGATGGGCGGGAGGGGGTAAATGAGCAGTTCTTC.